The next 13 T cell receptor beta chains were all read from a single sample in a study of CXCR3-negative and CXCR3-positive naive CD8 T cells. In preparing the TRB cDNA libraries, 5' RACE with UMI labels was used. TCRdb derives one entry per CDR3 protein from the 5' RACE reads, leaving out DNA. Its table records approximately 62,000 distinct CDR3 sequences. Sequencing was performed on naive CXCR3- CD8+ T cells from blood. Subset given: CD45RO-CCR7+CD27+CD95- naive CD8+ T cells lacking CXCR3 (TNR3-). Every receptor here comes from a human donor in good health. Some clones in this sample may be carry-over from other donors' samples.

The gene calls are TRBV7-9 and TRBJ1-5; TCRdb gives TRBD1 as the D gene, but with no DNA this cannot be confirmed. Germline lookup yields CDR1 SEHNR and CDR2 FQNEAQ (reference sequence). The CDR3 contains 16 residues. The CDR3 protein is CASSFTGFGSNQPQHF.

The genes are TRBV4-1 and TRBJ2-1. CDR3 length: 16 residues. Germline V gives CDR1 MGHRA, CDR2 YSYEKL. The chain's CDR3 is CASSQDPASSYNEQFF.

The rearrangement links TRBV21-1 to TRBJ2-7; the D call of TRBD2 rests on TCRdb alone, since no DNA is present to check it. TRBV21-1 is deemed a pseudogene. This CDR3 comprises 13 residues. The CDR3 is CASSRDRRYEQYF.

The CDR3 sequence is CASSSFRLQPGELFF. The chain is built from TRBV9 and TRBJ2-2. Germline CDR1 reads SGDLS; CDR2 reads YYNGEE. The CDR3 length is 15 residues.

The genes are TRBV12-3 or TRBV12-4 and TRBJ2-1; TCRdb outputs TRBD1, but without DNA this stays unchecked. There are 17 residues in the CDR3. The CDR3 region is CASSFNRAGGIAIEQFF.

The V call is TRBV29-1, the J call TRBJ2-2; TCRdb lists TRBD1, though no DNA is available to test this call. This CDR3 is built from 16 residues. Per germline, CDR1 SQVTM and CDR2 ANQGSEA. The CDR3 reads CSVEVRTGGYTGELFF.

The genes are TRBV28 and TRBJ2-1; TCRdb returns TRBD2, unconfirmable since there is no DNA. Germline CDR1 and CDR2: MDHEN and SYDVKM. CDR3 length: 17 residues. The CDR3 is CASTQGSSGILYNEQFF. Drawing the rest from reference TRBV28 and TRBJ2-1, the complete variable domain is DVKVTQSSRYLVKRTGEKVFLECVQDMDHENMFWYRQDPGLGLRLIYFSYDVKMKEKGDIPEGYSVSREKKERFSLILESASTNQTSMYLCASTQGSSGILYNEQFFGPGTRLTVL.

The J gene is TRBJ2-2, the V gene TRBV7-6; TCRdb designates TRBD1, a call that cannot be tested without DNA. Germline loops: CDR1 SGHVS, CDR2 FNYEAQ. The CDR3 spans 20 residues. CDR3: CASSGGESAGGKFNTGELFF.

The chain joins TRBV7-9 to TRBJ2-7; with no DNA, the TCRdb D assignment of TRBD2 cannot be verified. Germline V CDR1 and CDR2: SEHNR, FQNEAQ (reference sequence). This CDR3 has 14 amino acids. The CDR3 sequence is CASSGGTSGKEQYF. The variable domain in full, with the rest retrieved from reference TRBV7-9 and TRBJ2-7, is DTGVSQNPRHKITKRGQNVTFRCDPISEHNRLYWYRQTLGQGPEFLTYFQNEAQLEKSRLLSDRFSAERPKGSFSTLEIQRTEQGDSAMYLCASSGGTSGKEQYFGPGTRLTVT.

The chain is built from TRBV7-9 and TRBJ1-2. CDR3 length equals 14 residues. The germline gives CDR1 SEHNR, CDR2 FQNEAQ (reference sequence). CDR3 sequence: CASSLVLTTFGYTF.

This chain uses TRBV6-6 with TRBJ1-5. This CDR3 comprises 13 residues. The germline V gene encodes CDR1 MNHNY and CDR2 SVGAGI (reference sequence). CDR3 loop: CASSLIQLQPQHF.

The chain is built from TRBV6-2 or TRBV6-3 and TRBJ2-1; without DNA, the TCRdb call of TRBD2 cannot be checked. Germline lookup yields CDR1 MNHEY and CDR2 SVGEGT. The CDR3 consists of 18 residues. The CDR3 here is CASSYSRLAQSSYNEQFF.

The chain joins TRBV6-2 or TRBV6-3 to TRBJ2-3. Germline V gene sequence: CDR1 MNHEY, CDR2 SVGEGT. The CDR3 runs 14 residues. The CDR3 sequence: CASTLLGETDTQYF.